This T cell receptor beta chain was sequenced for a study of neurological immune-mediated disorders. Study-wide results and limits: HTLV-1-associated myelopathy led in TCR clonal expansion, while multiple sclerosis ranked lowest, below healthy controls.

TCRdb recomputed calls from the 5' RACE reads with MiXCR, one row per CDR3 protein. The data contain 80,000 to 100,000 distinct CDR3 sequences, roughly 3.2% of them singletons. Germline loops: CDR1 SNHLY, CDR2 FYNNEI. The CDR3 is made up of 12 amino acids. V was shortened by 9 bases and J by 1 base, with 7 bases between the two germline ends. This clonotype was observed at least ten times. Antigen unknown. The chain links TRBV2 to TRBJ1-3, with D tentatively TRBD1 (5 bases). The receptor was derived from a woman aged 45-59 years with multiple sclerosis. Sequencing used PBMCs. The chain's CDR3 is CASQGSGNTIYF. The CDR3 bases are TGTGCCAGTCAGGGTTCTGGAAACACCATATATTTT.